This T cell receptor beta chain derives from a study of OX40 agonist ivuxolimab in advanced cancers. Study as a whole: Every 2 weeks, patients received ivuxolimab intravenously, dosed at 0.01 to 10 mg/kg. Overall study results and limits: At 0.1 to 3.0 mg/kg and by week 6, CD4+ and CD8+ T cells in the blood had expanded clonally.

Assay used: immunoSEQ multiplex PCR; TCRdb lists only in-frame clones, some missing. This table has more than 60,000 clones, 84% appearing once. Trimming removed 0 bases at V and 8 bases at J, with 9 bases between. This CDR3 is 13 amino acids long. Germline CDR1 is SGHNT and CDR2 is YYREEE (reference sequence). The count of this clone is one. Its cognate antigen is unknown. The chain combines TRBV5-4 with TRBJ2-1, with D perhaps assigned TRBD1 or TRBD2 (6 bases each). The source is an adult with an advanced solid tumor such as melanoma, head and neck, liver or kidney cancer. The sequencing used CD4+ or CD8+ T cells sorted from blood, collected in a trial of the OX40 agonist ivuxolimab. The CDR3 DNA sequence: TGTGCCAGCAGCTTGGTCGGGGGCGATGAGCAGTTCTTC. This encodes CASSLVGGDEQFF.